A single sample gave rise to the 19 T cell receptor beta chains below, sequenced in a study of blood T cell repertoires in COVID-19. The protocol was immunoSEQ multiplex PCR, while the TCRdb copy is restricted to in-frame clones and leaves out a portion. The table lists just over 150,000 clones, roughly 85% of them singletons. The specimen was peripheral blood. The receptors come from a human donor with acute or convalescent COVID-19. The donor label of this sample is uncertain.

The sample holds many counts of this clone. V gene TRBV28 combines with J gene TRBJ1-1, with TRBD1 matching over 8 bases. The CDR3 runs 14 residues. Trimming took 8 bases from V and 1 from J; bases not matched to a gene: 6. Germline V CDR1 and CDR2: MDHEN, SYDVKM. As DNA, the CDR3 is TGTGCCAGCGGGACGCAGGGGGCGAACACTGAAGCTTTCTTT. It is translated as CASGTQGANTEAFF.

This chain joins TRBV5-1 and TRBJ1-2; D is undetermined. Per germline, CDR1 SGHRS and CDR2 YFSETQ. CDR3 size: 13 residues. V was shortened by 0 bases and J by 4 bases, with 7 bases between the two germline ends. CDR3: CASSLDGSYGYTF. The CDR3 DNA reads TGCGCCAGCAGCTTGGATGGCAGCTATGGCTACACCTTC.

This chain connects TRBV7-3 to TRBJ1-1; 8 bases are a match to TRBD1. This CDR3 contains 17 residues. After removal of 2 bases from V and 0 bases from J, the junction contained 8 bases not matched to a gene. Germline V gives CDR1 SGHTA, CDR2 FQGTGA. In DNA, the CDR3 is TGTGCCAGCAGCTTAGGCGGGACAGGTCCTATGAACACTGAAGCTTTCTTT. Its protein product is CASSLGGTGPMNTEAFF.

This chain connects TRBV18 to TRBJ1-5, with D tentatively TRBD1 (6 bases). The CDR3 totals 15 residues. Trimming stripped 5 bases from V and 3 bases from J, with 14 bases between. Germline V CDR1 and CDR2: KGHSH, LQKENI. This CDR3 reads CASSTGFLANQPQHF. In nucleotides, the CDR3 is TGTGCCAGCTCAACAGGGTTTTTGGCCAATCAGCCCCAGCATTTT.

This chain uses TRBV5-1 with TRBJ2-1; 9 bases fit TRBD1. V lost 4 bases, J lost 5 bases, and 10 bases stayed unmatched. This CDR3 is 16 amino acids long. In germline, CDR1 is SGHRS, CDR2 YFSETQ. CDR3 DNA: TGCGCCAGCAGCCTAACTACAGGGGGCCTCAACAATGAGCAGTTCTTC. It codes for CASSLTTGGLNNEQFF.

The genes are TRBV7-9 and TRBJ2-7; 8 bases agree with TRBD1. Trimming removed 5 bases from V and 3 bases from J; junction bases left unmatched: 12. This CDR3 region has 16 residues. Germline values: CDR1 SEHNR, CDR2 FQNEAQ (reference sequence). The DNA of the CDR3 is TGTGCCAGCAGCCTACAGACAGGGGAATTGCGCTACGAGCAGTACTTC. Translated, it gives CASSLQTGELRYEQYF.

This chain connects TRBV6-5 to TRBJ1-3, with 8 nucleotides matching TRBD1. The CDR3 spans 15 residues. The junction had 1 base not matched to a gene; V was cut back by 0 bases and J by 3 bases. Germline lookup yields CDR1 MNHEY and CDR2 SVGAGI. The CDR3 DNA reads as TGTGCCAGCAGTTACTCCAGGGGGCTTGGAAACACCATATATTTT. Its translation is CASSYSRGLGNTIYF.

J is TRBJ2-2 and V is TRBV7-9, with 7 bases aligning to TRBD1. This CDR3 comprises 14 residues. Germline lookup yields CDR1 SEHNR and CDR2 FQNEAQ (reference sequence). The V gene end was trimmed by 5 bases and the J gene end by 5 bases; junction bases not matched to a gene: 5. The CDR3 loop is CASSGDSRTGELFF. In DNA, the CDR3 is TGTGCCAGCAGCGGGGACAGTAGGACCGGGGAGCTGTTTTTT. Looking up the rest from reference TRBV7-9 and TRBJ2-2 gives the full variable domain: DTGVSQNPRHKITKRGQNVTFRCDPISEHNRLYWYRQTLGQGPEFLTYFQNEAQLEKSRLLSDRFSAERPKGSFSTLEIQRTEQGDSAMYLCASSGDSRTGELFFGEGSRLTVL.

The J gene is TRBJ2-7, the V gene TRBV18, with 9 bases lining up with TRBD1. CDR1 and CDR2 from the germline V gene are KGHSH and LQKENI. V was pared by 0 bases and J by 4 bases, with 1 base of the junction left unmatched. The CDR3 loop spans 14 amino acids. CDR3 sequence (DNA): TGTGCCAGCTCACCACCGGGACAGGGATACGAGCAGTACTTC. Translating it yields CASSPPGQGYEQYF.

The rearrangement links TRBV3-1 (or the pseudogene TRBV3-2) to TRBJ1-1; TRBD1 is a possible D gene (6 bases). Trimming took 5 bases from V and 2 from J, leaving 15 bases between them. CDR3 length: 15 residues. CDR1 is LGHDT, CDR2 YNNKEL, per germline (reference sequence). CDR3 sequence: CASSATDRSNTEAFF. The CDR3 DNA is TGTGCCAGCAGCGCTACTGACAGGTCCAACACTGAAGCTTTCTTT.

The chain carries TRBV27 and TRBJ2-1; 8 nucleotides line up with TRBD1. The CDR3 length is 16 residues. The V gene's germline CDR1 is MNHEY and CDR2 SMNVEV (reference sequence). V shed 5 bases, J shed 4 bases, and the junction held 10 bases outside the gene matches. The CDR3 is CASSPLRQGNYNEQFF. CDR3 sequence (DNA): TGTGCCAGCAGTCCGCTCCGACAGGGGAATTACAATGAGCAGTTCTTC.

This sequence joins TRBV27 and TRBJ2-3; 9 bases map to TRBD2. The CDR3 contains 13 residues. From germline, CDR1 is MNHEY and CDR2 SMNVEV (reference sequence). V shed 7 bases, J shed 4 bases, and the junction held 3 bases outside the gene matches. The CDR3 region has the DNA TGTGCCAGCACGAGGACTAGCGCAGATACGCAGTATTTT. Its protein product is CASTRTSADTQYF.

The V call is TRBV5-1, the J call TRBJ2-5; TRBD1 agrees at 8 bases. V gave up 5 bases and J gave up 2 bases; unmatched junction bases: 5. The CDR3 covers 14 residues. From germline, CDR1 is SGHRS and CDR2 YFSETQ. The CDR3 nucleotides read TGCGCCAGCAGACCTACAGGGGGTCAAGAGACCCAGTACTTC. This encodes CASRPTGGQETQYF. The variable domain in full, with the rest retrieved from reference TRBV5-1 and TRBJ2-5, is KAGVTQTPRYLIKTRGQQVTLSCSPISGHRSVSWYQQTPGQGLQFLFEYFSETQRNKGNFPGRFSGRQFSNSRSEMNVSTLELGDSALYLCASRPTGGQETQYFGPGTRLLVL.

This chain joins TRBV6-6 and TRBJ1-5; D remains ambiguous. Trimming cost V 5 bases and J 0 bases, with 5 bases left between them. The CDR3 extends over 13 amino acids. CDR1 is MNHNY and CDR2 is SVGAGI in the germline V gene (reference sequence). CDR3 nucleotides: TGTGCCAGCAGTCCAAATAGCAATCAGCCCCAGCATTTT. Translated, it gives CASSPNSNQPQHF.

The chain joins TRBV6-5 to TRBJ1-3; D is uncertain. The germline CDR1 and CDR2 sequences are MNHEY and SVGAGI. V shed 0 bases and J shed 4 bases, with 4 bases lying between them. This CDR3 is 13 amino acids long. The DNA of the CDR3 is TGTGCCAGCAGTTACTCGAGCGGAAACACCATATATTTT. It encodes CASSYSSGNTIYF.

This clone came up once. The chain combines TRBV12-3 or TRBV12-4 with TRBJ2-7; 8 positions match TRBD1. The J segment lost 6 bases and the V segment lost 6 bases, leaving 7 bases of the junction unmatched. This CDR3 is built from 13 residues. Here the CDR3 reads CASSQGAVGEQYF. CDR3 in DNA: TGTGCCAGCAGCCAGGGGGCCGTCGGCGAGCAGTACTTC.

The CDR3 here is CASSEDRTNTEAFF. CDR3 DNA sequence: TGTGCCAGCAGTGAGGACAGGACGAACACTGAAGCTTTCTTT. The J gene is TRBJ1-1, the V gene TRBV25-1; TRBD1 matches at 7 bases. Germline CDR1 is MGHDK and CDR2 is SYGVNS. The CDR3 sequence is 14 residues long. V shed 3 bases, J shed 1 base, and the junction held 2 bases outside the gene matches. Full variable domain (remainder filled in from reference TRBV25-1 and TRBJ1-1): EADIYQTPRYLVIGTGKKITLECSQTMGHDKMYWYQQDPGMELHLIHYSYGVNSTEKGDLSSESTVSRIRTEHFPLTLESARPSHTSQYLCASSEDRTNTEAFFGQGTRLTVV.

The chain joins TRBV13 to TRBJ1-5; possible D gene TRBD1, 6 bases. The CDR3 is 14 amino acids. Germline V lookup: CDR1 PRHDT, CDR2 FYEKMQ (reference sequence). The V and J ends lost 4 bases and 2 bases respectively, with 9 bases between them. Written as DNA, the CDR3 is TGTGCCAGCAGCTCTCGACAGGGCAATCAGCCCCAGCATTTT. Translated: CASSSRQGNQPQHF. The full variable domain, rest sourced from reference TRBV13 and TRBJ1-5, is AAGVIQSPRHLIKEKRETATLKCYPIPRHDTVYWYQQGPGQDPQFLISFYEKMQSDKGSIPDRFSAQQFSDYHSELNMSSLELGDSALYFCASSSRQGNQPQHFGDGTRLSIL.

The chain recombines TRBV6-6 with TRBJ2-1; 7 nucleotides agree with TRBD2. Looked up from germline, CDR1 is MNHNY and CDR2 is SVGAGI (reference sequence). V was pared by 11 bases and J by 2 bases, with 15 bases of the junction left unmatched. The CDR3 loop spans 16 amino acids. CDR3 DNA sequence: TGTGCCCTCACGGGGGGACCAAACCCTACCTACAATGAGCAGTTCTTC. Translating it yields CALTGGPNPTYNEQFF.